This T cell receptor beta chain was retrieved from a study of cytomegalovirus exposure and HLA in healthy donors. At collection, donors were nominally healthy, but unrecorded immune exposures were probable. The germline V gene has CDR1 SGHAT and CDR2 FQNNGV. CDR3 size: 14 residues. Trimming shortened V by 1 base and J by 6 bases, and 11 bases separated the two germline ends. In the PCR, 60 Vbeta and 13 Jbeta primers were used. Repertoires were generated with immunoSEQ multiplex PCR, while TCRdb's copy carries only in-frame clones and drops some. The sample lists roughly 160,000 clones, around 69% occurring once.

Input material: PBMCs. This rearrangement joins TRBV11-2 to TRBJ2-3; D is unresolved. The receptor was derived from a man in his sixties in good health and CMV-seronegative. The CDR3 bases are TGTGCCAGCAGCTTAGGCGTGCGAGGTGATACGCAGTATTTT. It is translated as CASSLGVRGDTQYF. Based on the CDR3 plus reference TRBV11-2 and TRBJ2-3, the full variable domain is EAGVAQSPRYKIIEKRQSVAFWCNPISGHATLYWYQQILGQGPKLLIQFQNNGVVDDSQLPKDRFSAERLKGVDSTLKIQPAKLEDSAVYLCASSLGVRGDTQYFGPGTRLTVL.